The 6 T cell receptor beta chains reported below all come from one sample, sequenced in a study of cytomegalovirus exposure and HLA in healthy donors. The table came from immunoSEQ multiplex PCR; TCRdb's copy has only in-frame clones and leaves some out. The sample consists of roughly 140,000 clones, around 90% of them appearing once. The sequenced material came from PBMCs. The receptors come from a woman between 18 and 30 years old in good health and CMV-seropositive.

The rearrangement joins TRBV6-5 to TRBJ2-7; TRBD1 matches at 7 bases. Germline V gene lookup returns CDR1 MNHEY and CDR2 SVGAGI. Trimming removed 8 bases from V and 5 bases from J; junction bases left unmatched: 3. This CDR3 spans 11 amino acids. In DNA form, the CDR3 reads TGTGCCAGCCACAGGGGTCACGAGCAGTACTTC. This sequence encodes CASHRGHEQYF.

The chain has TRBV28 and TRBJ2-1; 9 nucleotides agree with TRBD2. In germline, CDR1 is MDHEN, CDR2 SYDVKM. The CDR3 covers 14 residues. The V and J ends lost 2 bases and 8 bases, in that order; junction bases with no gene match: 4. The CDR3 nucleotides are TGTGCCAGCAGTTTAGGTGTAGCGGGGGATGAGCAGTTCTTC. Translated: CASSLGVAGDEQFF.

J is TRBJ1-5 and V is TRBV6-6; 9 bases are shared with TRBD1. Germline CDR1 MNHNY, CDR2 SVGAGI (reference sequence). Trimming removed 8 bases from V and 6 bases from J; junction bases left unmatched: 14. This CDR3 is 16 amino acids long. The CDR3 DNA sequence: TGTGCCAGCTCCCCCCTCAAGACAGGGGGACTTCAGCCCCAGCATTTT. Translated: CASSPLKTGGLQPQHF.

This sequence joins TRBV11-2 and TRBJ2-3; 10 bases match TRBD2. J was trimmed by 0 bases and V by 1 base; bases with no gene match: 4. This CDR3 is built from 17 residues. Germline V CDR1 and CDR2: SGHAT, FQNNGV. The CDR3, as DNA: TGTGCCAGCAGCTTAGGGACTAGCGGAACTAGCACAGATACGCAGTATTTT. This translates into CASSLGTSGTSTDTQYF.

This chain uses TRBV19 with TRBJ2-1; TRBD2 matches 8 bases. Trimming cost V 7 bases and J 4 bases; bases outside gene matches: 9. The CDR3 has 15 amino acids. The germline V gene encodes CDR1 LNHDA and CDR2 SQIVND (reference sequence). CDR3 DNA: TGTGCCAGTACCCCCCCGGGACTAGGGTACAATGAGCAGTTCTTC. This sequence encodes CASTPPGLGYNEQFF. Combining the CDR3 with reference TRBV19 and TRBJ2-1 gives the whole variable domain DGGITQSPKYLFRKEGQNVTLSCEQNLNHDAMYWYRQDPGQGLRLIYYSQIVNDFQKGDIAEGYSVSREKKESFPLTVTSAQKNPTAFYLCASTPPGLGYNEQFFGPGTRLTVL.

The genes are TRBV20-1 and TRBJ2-3, with D hard to call. Germline CDR1 is DFQATT and CDR2 is SNEGSKA (reference sequence). The CDR3 extends over 11 amino acids. The germline V and J ends were trimmed by 6 bases and 5 bases, with 9 bases remaining between them. The CDR3 DNA follows: TGCAGTGCGCCGCTAGAAGATACGCAGTATTTT. Protein sequence: CSAPLEDTQYF.